The next 6 T cell receptor beta chains were all read from a single sample in a study of OX40 agonist ivuxolimab in advanced cancers. Repertoires were generated with immunoSEQ multiplex PCR, while TCRdb's copy carries only in-frame clones and drops some. The sample lists tens of thousands of clones; roughly 89% were seen once. The input for sequencing was CD4+ or CD8+ T cells sorted from blood, taken in a trial of the OX40 agonist ivuxolimab. These receptors all come from an adult with an advanced solid tumor such as melanoma, head and neck, liver or kidney cancer.

The J gene is TRBJ1-4, the V gene TRBV6-1, with a possible D match to TRBD1 (6 bases). The CDR3 is 14 amino acids. Trimming took off 8 bases at V and 8 bases at J, with 18 bases between the two ends. Germline CDR1 reads MNHNS; CDR2 reads SASEGT. The CDR3 coding sequence is TGTGCCAGCTCGCGGGCAGGGGCGGAAGAAAAACTGTTTTTT. It translates to CASSRAGAEEKLFF.

The rearrangement links TRBV6-5 to TRBJ1-1; D gene ambiguous. Germline V gene sequence: CDR1 MNHEY, CDR2 SVGAGI. Trimming took off 8 bases at V and 8 bases at J, with 21 bases between the two ends. The CDR3 has 14 residues. CDR3 sequence (DNA): TGTGCCAGCCGAACGGTGGGAGGACCGTCGGAAGCTTTCTTT. Protein sequence: CASRTVGGPSEAFF.

The J gene is TRBJ2-7, the V gene TRBV7-9, with D possibly TRBD1 on 6 matching bases. V lost 3 bases, J lost 0 bases, and 9 bases lay in between. CDR1 is SEHNR, CDR2 FQNEAQ, per germline (reference sequence). The CDR3 contains 14 residues. CDR3: CASSLGTLSYEQYF. CDR3 nucleotides: TGTGCCAGCAGCTTGGGGACACTCTCCTACGAGCAGTACTTC.

This rearrangement joins TRBV7-9 to TRBJ2-1; D is possibly TRBD2 (6 bases). Germline V gene sequence: CDR1 SEHNR, CDR2 FQNEAQ (reference sequence). V lost 3 bases to trimming and J lost 8 bases, with 11 bases between them. The CDR3 length is 13 residues. In nucleotides, the CDR3 is TGTGCCAGCAGCTTTCCGTCGGGGGATGAGCAGTTCTTC. Its protein product is CASSFPSGDEQFF.

This chain links TRBV5-4 with TRBJ2-5; D call uncertain. The CDR3 consists of 13 residues. V gave up 2 bases and J gave up 3 bases, with 8 bases separating them. The germline V gene has CDR1 SGHNT and CDR2 YYREEE (reference sequence). The CDR3 DNA reads TGTGCCAGCAGCTTACAAGTCGAAGAGACCCAGTACTTC. Amino acids: CASSLQVEETQYF.

The chain has TRBV2 and TRBJ2-1; TRBD1 aligns across 9 bases. Trimming removed 7 bases from V and 2 bases from J; junction bases left unmatched: 6. CDR3 size: 15 residues. CDR1 is SNHLY, CDR2 FYNNEI, per germline. The CDR3 sequence is CASNIQGAAYNEQFF. As DNA, the CDR3 is TGTGCCAGCAACATACAGGGGGCGGCCTACAATGAGCAGTTCTTC.